This TCR beta chain was retrieved from a study of shared clonotypes between healthy human individuals. A remark on this clone: As yet, its antigen is unknown.

With 0 bases removed from V and 3 bases from J, the gap between germline ends came to 13 bases. The CDR3 runs to 15 residues. Per germline, CDR1 SGDLS and CDR2 YYNGEE. Naive CD8 cells comprised CD45RO-negative, CCR7-positively selected cells, excluding terminally differentiated effector memory CD45RA+ cells. Whole-study findings and limits: Non-shared clonotypes were found to have lower generation probabilities than the clonotypes that were shared by all four of the sorted-subset donors.

Clones were sequenced by immunoSEQ multiplex PCR, and TCRdb holds only the in-frame ones, with some missing. The top ten hold 0.2% to 0.25% of the sample, which has fewer than 1 million clones, about 97% seen once. Input material: naive CD8+ T cells sorted from blood. The receptor comes from a man aged 25-45 years in good health. V is TRBV9 and J is TRBJ2-7; D possibly corresponds to TRBD1 (6 bases). The CDR3 region is CASSVGAGVNYEQYF. The CDR3 DNA reads as TGTGCCAGCAGCGTAGGCGCAGGGGTCAACTACGAGCAGTACTTC. Looking up the rest from reference TRBV9 and TRBJ2-7 gives the full variable domain: DSGVTQTPKHLITATGQRVTLRCSPRSGDLSVYWYQQSLDQGLQFLIQYYNGEERAKGNILERFSAQQFPDLHSELNLSSLELGDSALYFCASSVGAGVNYEQYFGPGTRLTVT.